Listed here are 24 T cell receptor beta chains from one sample, sequenced in a study of cytomegalovirus exposure and HLA in healthy donors. PCR amplification relied on 60 Vbeta primers (plus 13 Jbeta primers). The repertoire was sequenced with immunoSEQ multiplex PCR; TCRdb's copy has only in-frame clones and lacks some. The profile shows around 130,000 clones, 83% of them singletons. Sequencing input: PBMCs. The receptors here all came from a girl aged 2 to 10 in good health and CMV-seronegative.

The chain combines TRBV6-1 with TRBJ2-2, with 7 bases matching TRBD1. V dropped 9 bases and J dropped 7; count of bases not matched to a gene: 5. CDR1 and CDR2 from the germline V gene are MNHNS and SASEGT. The CDR3 contains 12 residues. This CDR3 reads CASIQGNGELFF. CDR3 coding DNA: TGTGCCAGTATACAGGGGAACGGGGAGCTGTTTTTT.

CDR3 DNA sequence: TGTGCCAGCATCCTACGGGCGGGAGTCGGGGAGCTGTTTTTT. Encoded protein: CASILRAGVGELFF. The rearrangement joins TRBV6-1 to TRBJ2-2; 7 nucleotides match TRBD2. The CDR3 is 14 residues long. CDR1 is MNHNS and CDR2 is SASEGT in the germline V gene. With V trimmed by 7 bases and J by 7 bases, 9 bases remained unmatched.

This clone was picked up one time. V is TRBV28 and J is TRBJ2-1; 10 positions agree with TRBD2. Germline CDR1 is MDHEN and CDR2 is SYDVKM. CDR3 length: 16 amino acids. The V and J ends lost 9 bases and 5 bases, in that order; junction bases with no gene match: 13. The CDR3 region is CASRAPLAGVHNEQFF. CDR3 sequence (DNA): TGTGCCAGTAGGGCCCCCCTAGCGGGAGTCCACAATGAGCAGTTCTTC.

The V and J genes are TRBV7-2 and TRBJ2-1; 7 bases map to TRBD2. This CDR3 is built from 15 residues. Germline V gene data show CDR1 as SGHTA and CDR2 as FQGNSA. V shed 10 bases and J 8 bases; nucleotides not matched to a gene: 17. The CDR3 region has the DNA TGTGCCACTCCGGGAGGAGGGTGGGGATTCGATGAGCAGTTCTTC. Its translation is CATPGGGWGFDEQFF.

V is TRBV28 and J is TRBJ2-7, with no clear D. The ends were cut back, 10 bases at V and 9 bases at J, with 28 bases in the middle. From germline, CDR1 is MDHEN and CDR2 SYDVKM. The CDR3 loop spans 15 amino acids. The chain's CDR3 is CATCAEVGDLRRQYF. For the CDR3, the DNA is TGTGCCACCTGTGCTGAGGTAGGCGACCTACGAAGGCAGTACTTC.

Here the CDR3 DNA reads TGTGCCAGCAGCGTAGTCCCCATCGGAGATACGCAGTATTTT. Its protein product is CASSVVPIGDTQYF. This rearrangement joins TRBV9 to TRBJ2-3; D is undetermined. Per germline, CDR1 SGDLS and CDR2 YYNGEE. The CDR3 is 14 residues long. Trimming removed 0 bases at V and 5 bases at J, with 10 bases between.

There are a few counts of this clone. The J gene is TRBJ2-3, the V gene TRBV6-6; TRBD1 agrees at 7 bases. The V gene end was trimmed by 0 bases and the J gene end by 2 bases; junction bases not matched to a gene: 5. This CDR3 is built from 16 residues. Germline CDR1 MNHNY, CDR2 SVGAGI (reference sequence). CDR3 in amino acids: CASSYSPGQVTDTQYF. CDR3 nucleotide sequence: TGTGCCAGCAGTTACTCGCCCGGACAGGTCACAGATACGCAGTATTTT.

The gene calls are TRBV2 and TRBJ1-2; TRBD1 matches at 8 bases. CDR3 length: 14 amino acids. Germline CDR1 SNHLY, CDR2 FYNNEI. After removal of 4 bases from V and 4 bases from J, the junction contained 5 bases not matched to a gene. DNA of the CDR3: TGTGCCAGCAGTGCCGACAGGGGTAGCTATGGCTACACCTTC. This codes for CASSADRGSYGYTF.

This chain connects TRBV5-1 to TRBJ2-7, with 10 bases that match TRBD2. This CDR3 is 19 amino acids long. After removal of 2 bases from V and 3 bases from J, the junction contained 17 bases not matched to a gene. CDR1 and CDR2 (germline): SGHRS, YFSETQ. The CDR3 is CASSLEPSSGRWTVYEQYF. DNA for the CDR3: TGCGCCAGCAGCTTAGAACCGAGTAGCGGGAGGTGGACGGTCTACGAGCAGTACTTC. Full variable domain (remainder filled in from reference TRBV5-1 and TRBJ2-7): KAGVTQTPRYLIKTRGQQVTLSCSPISGHRSVSWYQQTPGQGLQFLFEYFSETQRNKGNFPGRFSGRQFSNSRSEMNVSTLELGDSALYLCASSLEPSSGRWTVYEQYFGPGTRLTVT.

V is TRBV19 and J is TRBJ1-2; D might be TRBD1 (6 bases). Germline CDR1 is LNHDA and CDR2 is SQIVND (reference sequence). Trimming left V 1 base short and J 3 bases short, with 18 bases between. The CDR3 has 17 amino acids. CDR3 bases: TGTGCCAGTAGTATAGTAAGGGGCAGGGGATTGGACTATGGCTACACCTTC. Its translation is CASSIVRGRGLDYGYTF.

The V and J genes are TRBV7-3 and TRBJ2-1; unclear D gene. CDR1 is SGHTA, CDR2 FQGTGA, per germline. There are 13 residues in the CDR3. The V end was cut by 0 bases, the J end by 5 bases, with 5 bases between. The CDR3 DNA follows: TGTGCCAGCAGCTTAACCCGGGACAATGAGCAGTTCTTC. Its translation is CASSLTRDNEQFF.

This chain links TRBV30 with TRBJ2-1; 9 bases map to TRBD1. The CDR3 runs 15 residues. V lost 8 bases and J lost 1; bases outside the gene matches: 9. Germline V gene data show CDR1 as GTSNPN and CDR2 as SVGIG (reference sequence). CDR3 loop: CAGKGGTGSYNEQFF. CDR3 nucleotides: TGTGCCGGGAAAGGGGGGACAGGGTCCTACAATGAGCAGTTCTTC. The variable domain in full, completed from reference TRBV30 and TRBJ2-1, reads SQTIHQWPATLVQPVGSPLSLECTVEGTSNPNLYWYRQAAGRGLQLLFYSVGIGQISSEVPQNLSASRPQDRQFILSSKKLLLSDSGFYLCAGKGGTGSYNEQFFGPGTRLTVL.

V is TRBV6-6 and J is TRBJ1-2, with 7 bases that match TRBD1. Germline values: CDR1 MNHNY, CDR2 SVGAGI (reference sequence). The CDR3 consists of 13 residues. V shed 5 bases, J shed 3 bases, and the junction held 3 bases outside the gene matches. The chain's CDR3 is CASSLQGDYGYTF. CDR3 sequence (DNA): TGTGCCAGCAGTCTTCAGGGGGACTATGGCTACACCTTC.

The chain has TRBV5-1 and TRBJ2-5; D may be TRBD2 (5 bases). The V and J ends lost 0 bases and 5 bases respectively, with 17 bases between them. This CDR3 has 16 residues. Germline V CDR1 and CDR2: SGHRS, YFSETQ. Here the CDR3 DNA reads TGCGCCAGCAGCTTGGTTGGAGGCCGATTGGGGGAGACCCAGTACTTC. Amino acids: CASSLVGGRLGETQYF.

The chain joins TRBV28 to TRBJ1-2; TRBD1 matches 7 bases. The CDR3 has 19 residues. J was trimmed by 0 bases and V by 5 bases; bases with no gene match: 18. CDR1 and CDR2 from the germline V gene are MDHEN and SYDVKM. CDR3 nucleotides: TGTGCCAGCAGTCCATCCCCGACAGGGACACCGTTTTCTAACTATGGCTACACCTTC. It is translated as CASSPSPTGTPFSNYGYTF.

This clone has more than one count but fewer than ten. The rearrangement links TRBV6-5 to TRBJ1-2, with 10 bases fitting TRBD1. The V and J ends lost 4 bases and 4 bases, in that order; junction bases with no gene match: 9. The CDR3 totals 16 residues. Germline CDR1 and CDR2: MNHEY and SVGAGI. The CDR3 sequence: CASSWTGGKSLYGYTF. CDR3 nucleotide sequence: TGTGCCAGCAGTTGGACAGGGGGAAAATCCCTCTATGGCTACACCTTC.

CDR3 DNA: TGTGCCAGTAGTACCCACCCCAACAACGAGCAGTACTTC. Its protein is CASSTHPNNEQYF. V is TRBV19 and J is TRBJ2-7; D unclear. The CDR3 runs to 13 residues. CDR1 LNHDA and CDR2 SQIVND come from the germline V gene (reference sequence). V dropped 4 bases and J dropped 5 bases, with 12 bases sitting between them.

This clone appeared once. V is TRBV28 and J is TRBJ2-5, with 7 bases identical to TRBD1. CDR1 and CDR2 from the germline V gene are MDHEN and SYDVKM. The junction had 6 bases not matched to a gene; V was cut back by 6 bases and J by 5 bases. This CDR3 has 13 amino acids. The CDR3, as DNA: TGTGCCAGCAGCCCAGGGGGTCGGGAGACCCAGTACTTC. It encodes CASSPGGRETQYF.

The V and J genes are TRBV30 and TRBJ1-4; 10 nucleotides match TRBD1. V dropped 8 bases and J dropped 8; count of bases not matched to a gene: 5. The germline V gene has CDR1 GTSNPN and CDR2 SVGIG (reference sequence). This CDR3 is built from 12 residues. CDR3 in DNA: TGTGCCGGGGACAGGGGTGGAGAAAAACTGTTTTTT. Residues: CAGDRGGEKLFF.

This chain joins TRBV30 and TRBJ1-1; tentative D call: TRBD1 (5 bases). Trimming cost V 5 bases and J 6 bases, with 16 bases left between them. CDR1 and CDR2 from the germline V gene are GTSNPN and SVGIG (reference sequence). CDR3 length equals 13 residues. CDR3 nucleotides: TGTGCCTGGTTCAGGGTGGGTAGTGCTGAAGCTTTCTTT. This sequence encodes CAWFRVGSAEAFF.

This chain uses TRBV4-3 with TRBJ1-2, with D possibly being TRBD1 (5 bases). CDR1 and CDR2 (germline): LGHNA, YSLEER. Trimming took 0 bases from V and 6 from J, leaving 11 bases between them. The CDR3 spans 14 residues. This CDR3 reads CASSQDGRDNGYTF. For the CDR3, the DNA is TGCGCCAGCAGCCAAGATGGCAGGGATAATGGCTACACCTTC.

The count of this clone is one. The sample carries other DNA sequences with the same CDR3. V and J are TRBV29-1 and TRBJ2-5, with D maybe TRBD2 (6 bases). Per germline, CDR1 SQVTM and CDR2 ANQGSEA. V dropped 4 bases and J dropped 7 bases, with 25 bases sitting between them. The CDR3 spans 16 residues. The CDR3 sequence is CSVGGGAGPRAGTQYF. The CDR3, as DNA: TGCAGCGTTGGGGGAGGTGCGGGGCCCCGGGCTGGGACCCAGTACTTC.

The chain combines TRBV4-2 with TRBJ2-7; a weak D match, TRBD2 (5 bases). Trimming shortened V by 1 base and J by 6 bases, and 13 bases separated the two germline ends. The germline V gene has CDR1 LGHNA and CDR2 YNFKEQ. The CDR3 sequence is 14 residues long. The CDR3 region has the DNA TGTGCCAGCAGCCAAGTTCATCCGGGAAGCGAGCAGTACTTC. Translating it yields CASSQVHPGSEQYF.

This chain connects TRBV5-6 to TRBJ2-5; 7 bases match TRBD2. The DNA end is more similar to TRBJ2-7, so the J call may be wrong. This CDR3 contains 15 residues. CDR1 and CDR2 (germline): SGHDT, YYEEEE. The CDR3 sequence is CASSLAGGGMYEQYF. The CDR3 nucleotides are TGTGCCAGCAGCTTGGCCGGCGGGGGAATGTACGAGCAGTACTTC.